Listed here are 12 T cell receptor beta chains from one sample, sequenced in a study of blood T cell repertoires in COVID-19. Some clones are missing from TCRdb's copy, which holds only in-frame ones; the method was immunoSEQ multiplex PCR. The repertoire consists of some 160,000 clones, with approximately 80% occurring once and the leading ten covering roughly 8.6%. Material: PBMCs or T cells enriched from blood (not recorded which). These receptors all stem from a woman aged 50 to 60 who had recovered from COVID-19.

The V gene is TRBV7-8, the J gene TRBJ2-2, with unresolved D. V dropped 1 base and J dropped 6 bases, with 6 bases sitting between them. Germline loops: CDR1 SGHVS, CDR2 FQNEAQ. This CDR3 has 13 residues. CDR3 nucleotides: TGTGCCAGCAGCTTAGGGGCCCCCGGGGAGCTGTTTTTT. It codes for CASSLGAPGELFF.

V gene TRBV10-3 combines with J gene TRBJ1-2, with TRBD1 matching over 7 bases. The CDR3 loop spans 14 amino acids. V gave up 6 bases and J gave up 4 bases; unmatched junction bases: 8. Germline loops: CDR1 ENHRY, CDR2 SYGVKD. This chain's CDR3 is CAIREQGWGYGYTF. CDR3 DNA: TGTGCCATCAGAGAACAGGGGTGGGGCTATGGCTACACCTTC.

This chain connects TRBV3-1 (or the pseudogene TRBV3-2) to TRBJ1-6; TRBD1 agrees at 9 bases. CDR1 LGHDT and CDR2 YNNKEL come from the germline V gene (reference sequence). V lost 4 bases, J lost 4 bases, and 11 bases stayed unmatched. This CDR3 contains 18 residues. The CDR3 DNA reads as TGTGCCAGCAGCCGTCGGGACAGGGATCGGGGTTATAATTCACCCCTCCACTTT. Translating gives CASSRRDRDRGYNSPLHF.

This clone was observed a handful of times. This rearrangement joins TRBV24-1 to TRBJ2-2; 9 bases agree with TRBD1. Germline-derived CDR1 and CDR2 are KGHDR and SFDVKD. CDR3 length: 17 amino acids. Trimming took 3 bases from V and 7 from J; bases not matched to a gene: 11. The CDR3 here is CATSDPSTGGKNGELFF. CDR3 bases: TGTGCCACCAGTGATCCGTCCACAGGGGGCAAGAACGGGGAGCTGTTTTTT.

This rearrangement joins TRBV19 to TRBJ1-1, with TRBD1 identical over 10 bases. The CDR3 totals 14 residues. V shed 6 bases, J shed 3 bases, and the junction held 4 bases outside the gene matches. Germline-derived CDR1 and CDR2 are LNHDA and SQIVND (reference sequence). CDR3: CASRRGQGYTEAFF. CDR3 bases: TGTGCCAGTAGGCGGGGACAGGGGTACACTGAAGCTTTCTTT.

The chain couples TRBV6-4 to TRBJ2-6; TRBD1 agrees at 12 bases. The CDR3 extends over 21 amino acids. V shed 1 base and J 0 bases; nucleotides not matched to a gene: 10. CDR1 is MRHNA, CDR2 SNTAGT, per germline. The CDR3 nucleotides are TGTGCCAGCAGTGACTGCTACCGGGACAGGGGGCTGAGCTCTGGGGCCAACGTCCTGACTTTC. As protein: CASSDCYRDRGLSSGANVLTF.

The chain links TRBV7-2 to TRBJ2-5; 15 bases line up with TRBD2. Germline V gene lookup returns CDR1 SGHTA and CDR2 FQGNSA. CDR3 length: 19 amino acids. The trim removed 3 bases at V and 3 bases at J, leaving 11 bases unmatched. Written as DNA, the CDR3 is TGTGCCAGCAGCTTGGGACTAGCGGGGGGCCTCCACTCGAAAGAGACCCAGTACTTC. It specifies CASSLGLAGGLHSKETQYF. Filled out from reference TRBV7-2 and TRBJ2-5, the complete variable domain reads GAGVSQSPSNKVTEKGKDVELRCDPISGHTALYWYRQSLGQGLEFLIYFQGNSAPDKSGLPSDRFSAERTGGSVSTLTIQRTQQEDSAVYLCASSLGLAGGLHSKETQYFGPGTRLLVL.

The rearrangement links TRBV21-1 to TRBJ2-2; no DNA check was done on the table's D call, TRBD1. TRBV21-1 is tagged as a pseudogene. CDR3 length equals 14 residues. CDR3: CASSKRQNTGELFF. The DNA of the CDR3 is TGTGCCAGCAGCAAAAGACAGAACACCGGGGAGCTGTTTTTT.

This chain joins TRBV5-1 and TRBJ1-6; D is possibly TRBD1 (6 bases). Germline CDR1 and CDR2: SGHRS and YFSETQ. V lost 0 bases to trimming and J lost 6 bases, with 13 bases between them. The CDR3 sequence is 16 residues long. The CDR3 reads CASSLGSGQTNSPLHF. Here the CDR3 DNA reads TGCGCCAGCAGCTTGGGTTCTGGACAGACTAATTCACCCCTCCACTTT.

The rearrangement joins TRBV25-1 to TRBJ2-5; maybe TRBD2 (6 bases). Germline V gene data show CDR1 as MGHDK and CDR2 as SYGVNS. This CDR3 is built from 16 residues. The ends were cut back, 8 bases at V and 0 bases at J, with 19 bases in the middle. The CDR3 sequence is CASGIWGTSYQETQYF. The CDR3 region has the DNA TGTGCCAGCGGTATTTGGGGGACTTCGTACCAAGAGACCCAGTACTTC.

The genes are TRBV28 and TRBJ1-1, with unresolved D. The V and J ends lost 6 bases and 6 bases respectively, with 11 bases between them. The CDR3 extends over 12 amino acids. Germline loops: CDR1 MDHEN, CDR2 SYDVKM. CDR3 loop: CASRRREAEAFF. CDR3 sequence (DNA): TGTGCCAGCAGACGGAGGGAGGCTGAAGCTTTCTTT.

The chain carries TRBV27 and TRBJ2-3; tentatively, D is TRBD1 (5 bases). With 6 bases removed from V and 3 bases from J, the gap between germline ends came to 13 bases. This CDR3 is built from 14 residues. Looked up from germline, CDR1 is MNHEY and CDR2 is SMNVEV (reference sequence). CDR3 residues: CASSSWGATDTQYF. DNA for the CDR3: TGTGCCAGCAGCTCCTGGGGCGCAACAGATACGCAGTATTTT.